The TCR beta chain under discussion was sequenced for a study of blood T cell repertoires in COVID-19. Data came from immunoSEQ multiplex PCR; TCRdb stores just in-frame clones and leaves some out. The sample lists a few hundred thousand clones, approximately 85% occurring once. CDR1 and CDR2 (germline): SGHNT, YYREEE (reference sequence). The junction had 5 bases not matched to a gene; V was cut back by 4 bases and J by 1 base. This CDR3 spans 15 amino acids. The J gene is TRBJ2-7, the V gene TRBV5-4; 10 nucleotides line up with TRBD1. Sample: peripheral blood. The sequence was collected from a man aged 45-60 years with active or convalescent COVID-19. The CDR3 DNA reads TGTGCCAGCAGCCCCGGGACAGGGGAATCCTACGAGCAGTACTTC. This sequence encodes CASSPGTGESYEQYF.